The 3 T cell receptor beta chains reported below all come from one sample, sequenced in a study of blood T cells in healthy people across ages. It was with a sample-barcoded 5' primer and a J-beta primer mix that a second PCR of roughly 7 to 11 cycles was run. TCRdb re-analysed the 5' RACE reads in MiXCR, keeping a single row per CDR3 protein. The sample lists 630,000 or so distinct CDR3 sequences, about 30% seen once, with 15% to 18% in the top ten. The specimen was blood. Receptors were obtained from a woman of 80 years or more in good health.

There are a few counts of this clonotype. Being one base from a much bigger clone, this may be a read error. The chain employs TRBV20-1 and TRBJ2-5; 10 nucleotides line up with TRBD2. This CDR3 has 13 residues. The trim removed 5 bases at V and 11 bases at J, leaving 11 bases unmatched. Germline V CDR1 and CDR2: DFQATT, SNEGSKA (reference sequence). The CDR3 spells CSAPSGGYNEQYF. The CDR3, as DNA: TGCAGTGCTCCTAGCGGGGGATACAATGAGCAGTACTTC.

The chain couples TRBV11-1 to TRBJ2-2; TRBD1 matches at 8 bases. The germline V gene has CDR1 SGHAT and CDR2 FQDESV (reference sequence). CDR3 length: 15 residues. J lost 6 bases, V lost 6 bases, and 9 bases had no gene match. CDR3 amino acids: CASSSGTGVSGELFF. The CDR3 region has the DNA TGTGCCAGCAGTTCCGGGACAGGAGTTTCCGGGGAGCTGTTTTTT.

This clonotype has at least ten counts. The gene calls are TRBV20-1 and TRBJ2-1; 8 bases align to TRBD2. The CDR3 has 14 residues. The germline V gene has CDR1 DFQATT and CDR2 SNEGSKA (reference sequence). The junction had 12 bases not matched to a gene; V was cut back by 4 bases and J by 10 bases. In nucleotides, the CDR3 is TGCAGTGCTATCGGACTAGCAAGGTCTAGGGAGCAGTTCTTC. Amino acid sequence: CSAIGLARSREQFF.